This T cell receptor beta chain stems from a study of T cells after yellow fever vaccination. Looking at the study overall: SMART-Seq v4 Ultra Low Input handled preparation of low-cell-number fractions.

V lost 7 bases to trimming and J lost 4 bases, with 20 bases between them. Germline V gene sequence: CDR1 MGHRA, CDR2 YSYEKL. This CDR3 region has 15 residues. TCRdb independently ran MiXCR on the 5' RACE reads; one entry per CDR3 protein. The table records 300,000 to 450,000 distinct CDR3 sequences, around 6.5% of them present only once. Study observations and caveats: Shared CD4/CD8 clonotypes were a small share, likely from convergent recombination.

This clonotype has more than one count but fewer than ten. Antigen specificity is unknown. The chain couples TRBV4-1 to TRBJ2-7; D may be TRBD2 (5 bases). The sequencing here drew on PBMCs, taken 5 days after the yellow fever booster vaccination. The TCR comes from a man younger than 40 who received the YFV17D yellow fever vaccine. This CDR3 is CASTQTPARGYEQYF. The CDR3, as DNA: TGCGCCAGCACTCAAACCCCCGCCCGGGGTTACGAGCAGTACTTC.